The next 4 T cell receptor beta chains were all read from a single sample in a study of blood T cell repertoires in COVID-19. TCRdb's copy holds only in-frame clones and misses some; the assay was immunoSEQ multiplex PCR. The sample carries hundreds of thousands of clones, around 89% recorded once. Sequencing used PBMCs or T cells enriched from blood (not recorded which). The origin of the receptors is a man aged 40-50 years who had recovered from COVID-19.

The chain is built from TRBV5-1 and TRBJ2-2; 10 positions agree with TRBD2. Germline V gives CDR1 SGHRS, CDR2 YFSETQ. The CDR3 runs 17 residues. With 5 bases clipped from V and 0 bases from J, the junction kept 7 bases outside the gene matches. CDR3 in DNA: TGCGCCAGCAGAAGCAAGGGGACTAGCGCGAACACCGGGGAGCTGTTTTTT. It translates to CASRSKGTSANTGELFF.

This chain links TRBV5-6 with TRBJ2-3, with a possible D match to TRBD2 (6 bases). CDR1 is SGHDT, CDR2 YYEEEE, per germline. With 4 bases removed from V and 2 bases from J, the gap between germline ends came to 11 bases. The length of the CDR3 is 14 residues. The CDR3 region has the DNA TGTGCCAGCAGCGAAGGACTAAACACAGATACGCAGTATTTT. This sequence encodes CASSEGLNTDTQYF.

This rearrangement joins TRBV30 to TRBJ1-5; perhaps TRBD1 as D (6 bases). This CDR3 has 15 residues. The V gene lost 3 bases and the J gene lost 0 bases, with 12 bases spanning the gap. The germline V gene encodes CDR1 GTSNPN and CDR2 SVGIG (reference sequence). The CDR3 DNA follows: TGTGCCTGGAGCGCAGACAGGTTTAGCAATCAGCCCCAGCATTTT. Amino acids: CAWSADRFSNQPQHF.

This clone was recorded a few times. V and J are TRBV13 and TRBJ1-6, with D hard to call. Germline V CDR1 and CDR2: PRHDT, FYEKMQ (reference sequence). Trimming shortened V by 5 bases and J by 6 bases, and 14 bases separated the two germline ends. This CDR3 spans 15 amino acids. The CDR3 here is CASSPSPEVNSPLHF. The CDR3 coding sequence is TGTGCCAGCAGCCCCAGCCCCGAGGTTAATTCACCCCTCCACTTT.